The clone carrying this T cell receptor beta chain has at least ten counts. What it binds is unknown. Time point described: persistent/refractory GD, antithyroid drugs over 5 years with positive TRAb. Construction of the TCR library relied on RNA isolated from PBMCs. This sample is part of a study of regulatory T cells in long-lasting Graves disease. As for the study in general: The criterion for persistent Graves' disease was over 5 years of antithyroid drugs with positive TSH receptor antibodies. Points from the study as a whole: Accuracy may have suffered from the small sample size. TCR diversity in persistent Graves' patients was below that of newly diagnosed ones.

The germline CDR1 and CDR2 sequences are MDHEN and SYDVKM. This CDR3 has 12 residues. The germline V and J ends were trimmed by 6 bases and 14 bases, with 14 bases remaining between them. The authors built TCR beta libraries using iRepertoire HTBI primers and Arm-PCR of CDR3 regions. Original methodology: The study identified more than 50 TRBV and about 13 TRBJ segments across samples. MiXCR was run by TCRdb on the multiplex PCR reads, yielding one entry per CDR3 protein. The V and J calls and clone size are TCRdb's, not the authors'. In the table there are roughly 450,000 distinct CDR3 sequences, 20% to 30% of which are singletons.

The input for sequencing was peripheral blood mononuclear cells (PBMCs), taken when the disease was refractory, from a patient treated with antithyroid drugs. The clonotype was recovered from a female donor with Graves disease. The chain employs TRBV28 and TRBJ1-6; D unresolved. The CDR3 bases are TGTGCCAGCAGCCCCCGGGTACGTGCCCTCCACTTT. Protein product: CASSPRVRALHF.